Below, 25 T cell receptor beta chains from the same sample are listed, as sequenced in a study of T-cell reconstitution after alpha-beta-depleted transplantation in children. During its preparation, the TCRbeta library received unique molecular identifiers. TCRdb re-called the PCR reads with MiXCR, one entry per CDR3 protein. The data hold around 420,000 distinct CDR3 sequences, with 16% observed a single time. Sequencing used PBMCs, mostly from graft donor cells, obtained 360 days after TCRalphabeta/CD19-depleted stem cell transplant. These receptors originate from a boy under two years old who had a stem cell transplant for Wiskott-Aldrich syndrome, so the T cells may come from the graft donor.

This clonotype was seen more than once but under ten times. The CDR3 sequence is CASRTRTAANYGYTF. Here the CDR3 DNA reads TGTGCCAGCAGAACCCGGACAGCGGCTAACTATGGCTACACCTTC. The V and J genes are TRBV12-3 or TRBV12-4 and TRBJ1-2; tentatively, D is TRBD1 (6 bases). This CDR3 contains 15 residues. With 6 bases removed from V and 0 bases from J, the gap between germline ends came to 14 bases.

This clonotype has ten or more counts. CDR3 in DNA: TGTGCCTGGAGTGTCTCCCTGGGTGAAAAACTGTTTTTT. Its protein is CAWSVSLGEKLFF. This sequence joins TRBV30 and TRBJ1-4; no definite D call. The CDR3 length is 13 residues. Germline V gives CDR1 GTSNPN, CDR2 SVGIG (reference sequence). V lost 0 bases to trimming and J lost 7 bases, with 9 bases between them. The variable domain in full, completed from reference TRBV30 and TRBJ1-4, reads SQTIHQWPATLVQPVGSPLSLECTVEGTSNPNLYWYRQAAGRGLQLLFYSVGIGQISSEVPQNLSASRPQDRQFILSSKKLLLSDSGFYLCAWSVSLGEKLFFGSGTQLSVL.

This clonotype was seen only a few times. V usage is TRBV5-1 and J usage is TRBJ2-6, with D perhaps TRBD2 (5 bases). Trimming removed 3 bases at V and 0 bases at J, with 10 bases between. Per germline, CDR1 SGHRS and CDR2 YFSETQ. CDR3 length: 16 amino acids. DNA for the CDR3: TGCGCCAGCAGCTCGGAGGCAATCTCTGGGGCCAACGTCCTGACTTTC. Protein: CASSSEAISGANVLTF. Full variable domain (remainder filled in from reference TRBV5-1 and TRBJ2-6): KAGVTQTPRYLIKTRGQQVTLSCSPISGHRSVSWYQQTPGQGLQFLFEYFSETQRNKGNFPGRFSGRQFSNSRSEMNVSTLELGDSALYLCASSSEAISGANVLTFGAGSRLTVL.

This rearrangement joins TRBV6-5 to TRBJ2-5, with 9 bases aligning to TRBD2. The ends lost 0 bases at V and 4 bases at J; junction bases unmatched: 3. The CDR3 has 15 residues. Looked up from germline, CDR1 is MNHEY and CDR2 is SVGAGI. CDR3 sequence reads: CASSYSASGIETQYF. DNA of the CDR3: TGTGCCAGCAGTTACTCGGCTAGCGGGATAGAGACCCAGTACTTC.

Only a few counts were recorded for this clonotype. This chain links TRBV6-2 or TRBV6-3 with TRBJ2-3; TRBD2 agrees at 11 bases. V trimming: 6 bases; J trimming: 7 bases; junction bases outside the gene matches: 9. CDR1 is MNHEY, CDR2 SVGEGT, per germline. This CDR3 spans 15 amino acids. The CDR3 DNA reads TGTGCCAGCAGATTTAGCGGGGGGGGCCGGAATACGCAGTATTTT. Protein product: CASRFSGGGRNTQYF.

This clonotype was seen at least ten times. The rearrangement links TRBV11-2 to TRBJ2-1; possibly TRBD2 for D (6 bases). Trimming cost V 0 bases and J 3 bases, with 15 bases left between them. This CDR3 has 17 residues. Germline assignment: CDR1 SGHAT and CDR2 FQNNGV. CDR3 nucleotide sequence: TGTGCCAGCAGCTTAGATTTGAGGCAGGGAGGCTACAATGAGCAGTTCTTC. Residues: CASSLDLRQGGYNEQFF.

This clonotype was seen more than once but under ten times. The chain couples TRBV21-1 to TRBJ2-3. TRBV21-1 is an annotated pseudogene. CDR3 size: 15 residues. The CDR3 protein is CASSPKDASTDTQYF. In DNA, the CDR3 is TGTGCCAGCAGCCCCAAAGACGCCTCCACAGATACGCAGTATTTT.

V usage is TRBV12-3 or TRBV12-4 and J usage is TRBJ2-7; D is unresolved. The CDR3 consists of 12 residues. V shed 6 bases and J shed 3 bases, with 9 bases lying between them. CDR3 in DNA: TGTGCCAGCAGATCGGACGTCTACGAGCAGTACTTC. It is translated as CASRSDVYEQYF.

The gene calls are TRBV6-1 and TRBJ2-1, with 10 bases matching TRBD1. The CDR3 runs to 14 residues. V gave up 6 bases and J gave up 7 bases; unmatched junction bases: 6. Germline V gene sequence: CDR1 MNHNS, CDR2 SASEGT. CDR3 bases: TGTGCCAGCAGAGAGACAGGGGGCTCGAATGAGCAGTTCTTC. This gives the protein CASRETGGSNEQFF.

A note on this clonotype: At one end, the junction sequence differs from germline, possibly due to a read error. In DNA, the CDR3 is TGTGCCAACAGCCGCACCACCGGGAGCAACTTTGAGCAGTTCTTC. This sequence encodes CANSRTTGSNFEQFF. J is TRBJ2-1 and V is TRBV3-1; possible D gene TRBD2, 6 bases. Germline V gene data show CDR1 as LGHDT and CDR2 as YNNKEL (reference sequence). This CDR3 has 15 amino acids.

This clonotype was found a few times. V gene TRBV12-3 or TRBV12-4 combines with J gene TRBJ2-1; 9 bases are a match to TRBD2. Trimming at V came to 6 bases and at J to 0 bases, leaving 6 bases not matched to a gene. The CDR3 totals 16 residues. CDR3 sequence reads: CASRGSGSTSYNEQFF. CDR3 coding DNA: TGTGCCAGCAGAGGTAGCGGGAGCACCTCCTACAATGAGCAGTTCTTC.

This clonotype showed up many times. V gene TRBV6-5 combines with J gene TRBJ2-5; no firm D call. The V end lost 4 bases, the J end lost 3 bases, and 3 bases lay between the germline ends. Germline V gene lookup returns CDR1 MNHEY and CDR2 SVGAGI. The CDR3 runs to 11 residues. The CDR3 DNA is TGTGCCAGCAGTTGGGAAGAGACCCAGTACTTC. Translation: CASSWEETQYF.

J is TRBJ1-1 and V is TRBV4-3; D is uncertain. Trimming took off 1 base at V and 1 base at J, with 10 bases between the two ends. The CDR3 extends over 15 amino acids. Germline CDR1 is LGHNA and CDR2 is YSLEER. The CDR3 here is CASSQAVLGNTEAFF. CDR3 sequence (DNA): TGCGCCAGCAGCCAAGCAGTCCTAGGGAACACTGAAGCTTTCTTT.

The rearrangement joins TRBV6-1 to TRBJ2-1; 16 bases fit TRBD2. With V trimmed by 5 bases and J by 10 bases, 11 bases remained unmatched. CDR1 is MNHNS and CDR2 is SASEGT in the germline V gene. The CDR3 runs 17 residues. CDR3 coding DNA: TGTGCCAGCAGTCCTATACGGGGACTAGCGGGAGGGCCAGAGCAGTTCTTC. This encodes CASSPIRGLAGGPEQFF.

This chain connects TRBV29-1 to TRBJ1-1; D gene ambiguous. Germline lookup yields CDR1 SQVTM and CDR2 ANQGSEA. Trimming stripped 3 bases from V and 10 bases from J, with 12 bases between. The CDR3 spans 11 residues. The CDR3 region is CSVERPGGAFF. The CDR3 DNA is TGCAGCGTTGAGCGGCCGGGTGGAGCTTTCTTT.

The rearrangement joins TRBV28 to TRBJ2-7, with D possibly matching TRBD1 (5 bases). This CDR3 contains 13 residues. Germline-derived CDR1 and CDR2 are MDHEN and SYDVKM. Trimming removed 5 bases at V and 3 bases at J, with 11 bases between. CDR3 DNA: TGTGCCAGCAGTCACAGACAGAGCTACGAGCAGTACTTC. Its translation is CASSHRQSYEQYF.

The rearrangement links TRBV2 to TRBJ2-1; 10 bases match TRBD2. Germline loops: CDR1 SNHLY, CDR2 FYNNEI. After removal of 2 bases from V and 8 bases from J, the junction contained 9 bases not matched to a gene. The CDR3 spans 16 residues. CDR3 region: CASSERTSGPWDEQFF. The CDR3 DNA sequence: TGTGCCAGCAGTGAAAGGACTAGCGGTCCCTGGGATGAGCAGTTCTTC.

This clonotype was observed a handful of times. The V and J genes are TRBV7-6 and TRBJ2-1; D is ambiguous. Germline assignment: CDR1 SGHVS and CDR2 FNYEAQ. V was trimmed by 1 base and J by 3 bases, leaving 10 bases between them. The length of the CDR3 is 15 residues. The CDR3 nucleotides are TGTGCCAGCAGCTTAGGGTCGCTAGTCTACAATGAGCAGTTCTTC. This translates into CASSLGSLVYNEQFF.

The chain carries TRBV28 and TRBJ2-5; D uncertain. The CDR3 totals 15 residues. Germline V lookup: CDR1 MDHEN, CDR2 SYDVKM. Deletions cut 5 bases from V and 3 bases from J, with 16 bases between. Here the CDR3 DNA reads TGTGCCAGCAGTGAGGAACAGAGTGGTAAAGAGACCCAGTACTTC. It specifies CASSEEQSGKETQYF.

This clonotype was seen ten or more times. The chain carries TRBV9 and TRBJ2-2; D is uncertain. Looked up from germline, CDR1 is SGDLS and CDR2 is YYNGEE. V shed 0 bases and J shed 6 bases, with 6 bases lying between them. The CDR3 loop spans 13 amino acids. This CDR3 is CASSVGPSGELFF. The CDR3 nucleotides read TGTGCCAGCAGCGTAGGCCCCTCCGGGGAGCTGTTTTTT. Full variable domain (missing parts from reference TRBV9 and TRBJ2-2): DSGVTQTPKHLITATGQRVTLRCSPRSGDLSVYWYQQSLDQGLQFLIQYYNGEERAKGNILERFSAQQFPDLHSELNLSSLELGDSALYFCASSVGPSGELFFGEGSRLTVL.

There are a few counts of this clonotype. The chain carries TRBV29-1 and TRBJ2-7; TRBD2 might be the D (5 bases). V gave up 3 bases and J gave up 7 bases, with 13 bases separating them. Germline lookup yields CDR1 SQVTM and CDR2 ANQGSEA. There are 12 residues in the CDR3. The CDR3 DNA follows: TGCAGCGTTGATGGGCTCGGGGAAGAGCAGTACTTC. Translated, it gives CSVDGLGEEQYF.

J is TRBJ2-2 and V is TRBV5-1; the D gene is possibly TRBD2 (5 bases). Trimming took 6 bases from V and 0 from J, leaving 9 bases between them. Germline V gene sequence: CDR1 SGHRS, CDR2 YFSETQ. This CDR3 is built from 14 residues. In nucleotides, the CDR3 is TGCGCCAGCAAAAGCGGTGCGAACACCGGGGAGCTGTTTTTT. It codes for CASKSGANTGELFF.

This clonotype was observed a few times. The chain is built from TRBV7-6 and TRBJ2-1; D gene unclear. Germline-derived CDR1 and CDR2 are SGHVS and FNYEAQ. CDR3 length equals 14 residues. The ends were cut back, 0 bases at V and 6 bases at J, with 9 bases in the middle. DNA for the CDR3: TGTGCCAGCAGCTTAGCGCGGCGGTCCAATGAGCAGTTCTTC. Encoded protein: CASSLARRSNEQFF.

V gene TRBV2 combines with J gene TRBJ2-3, with D unclear. V was trimmed by 8 bases and J by 2 bases, leaving 8 bases between them. CDR3 length: 12 amino acids. Germline CDR1 is SNHLY and CDR2 is FYNNEI. The CDR3 protein is CASVRTTDTQYF. In DNA, the CDR3 is TGTGCCAGCGTCAGGACCACAGATACGCAGTATTTT.

The gene calls are TRBV5-1 and TRBJ1-2, with D maybe TRBD1 (5 bases). Trimming left V 1 base short and J 0 bases short, with 10 bases between. There are 15 residues in the CDR3. Germline CDR1 is SGHRS and CDR2 is YFSETQ. CDR3: CASSLSRAANYGYTF. The CDR3 DNA reads as TGCGCCAGCAGCTTGTCCAGGGCCGCTAACTATGGCTACACCTTC.